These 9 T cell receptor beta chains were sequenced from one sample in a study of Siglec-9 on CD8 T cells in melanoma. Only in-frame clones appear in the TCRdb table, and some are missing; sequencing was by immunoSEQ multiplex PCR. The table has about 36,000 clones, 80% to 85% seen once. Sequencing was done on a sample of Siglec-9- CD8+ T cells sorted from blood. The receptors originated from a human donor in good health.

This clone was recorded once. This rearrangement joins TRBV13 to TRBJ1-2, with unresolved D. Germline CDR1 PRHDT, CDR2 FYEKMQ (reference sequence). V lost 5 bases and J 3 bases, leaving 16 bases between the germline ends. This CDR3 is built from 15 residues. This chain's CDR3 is CASSQEEGGDYGYTF. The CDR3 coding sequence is TGTGCCAGCAGCCAAGAAGAGGGTGGGGACTATGGCTACACCTTC.

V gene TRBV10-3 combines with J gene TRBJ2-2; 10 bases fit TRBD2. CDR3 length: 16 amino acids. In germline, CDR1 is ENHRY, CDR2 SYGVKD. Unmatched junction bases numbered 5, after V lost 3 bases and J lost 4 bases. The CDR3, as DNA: TGTGCCATCAGTGACCCTAGCGGGAGCGTCACCGGGGAGCTGTTTTTT. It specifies CAISDPSGSVTGELFF.

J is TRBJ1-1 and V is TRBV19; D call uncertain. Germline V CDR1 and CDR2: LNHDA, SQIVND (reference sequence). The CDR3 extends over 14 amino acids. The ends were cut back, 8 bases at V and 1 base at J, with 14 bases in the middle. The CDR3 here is CASLGGIRNTEAFF. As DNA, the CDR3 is TGTGCCAGTCTTGGAGGGATCAGGAACACTGAAGCTTTCTTT.

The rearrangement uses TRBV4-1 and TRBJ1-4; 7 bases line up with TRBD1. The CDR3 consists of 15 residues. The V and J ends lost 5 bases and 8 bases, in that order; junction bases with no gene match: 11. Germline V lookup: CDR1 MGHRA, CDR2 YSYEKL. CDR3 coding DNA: TGCGCCAGCAGCAAAGTAGGGGGCTCAGGGGAAAAACTGTTTTTT. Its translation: CASSKVGGSGEKLFF.

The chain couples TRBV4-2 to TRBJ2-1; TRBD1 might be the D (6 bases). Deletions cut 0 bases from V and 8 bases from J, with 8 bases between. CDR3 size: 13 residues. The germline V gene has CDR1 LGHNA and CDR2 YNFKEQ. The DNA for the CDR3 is TGTGCCAGCAGCCAAGATCAGGGGCATGAGCAGTTCTTC. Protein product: CASSQDQGHEQFF.

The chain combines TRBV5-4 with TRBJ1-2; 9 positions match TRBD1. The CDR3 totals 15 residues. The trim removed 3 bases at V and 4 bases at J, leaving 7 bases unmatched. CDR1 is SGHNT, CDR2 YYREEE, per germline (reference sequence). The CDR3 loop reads CASSSELTGGYGYTF. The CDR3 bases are TGTGCCAGCAGCTCTGAACTGACAGGGGGCTATGGCTACACCTTC.

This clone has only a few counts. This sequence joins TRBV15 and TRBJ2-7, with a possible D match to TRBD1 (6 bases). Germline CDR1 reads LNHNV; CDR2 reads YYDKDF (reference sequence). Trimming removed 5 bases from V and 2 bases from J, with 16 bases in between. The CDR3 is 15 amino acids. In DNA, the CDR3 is TGTGCCACCAGCGCCGCACAGGGATCGGCCTACGAGCAGTACTTC. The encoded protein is CATSAAQGSAYEQYF.

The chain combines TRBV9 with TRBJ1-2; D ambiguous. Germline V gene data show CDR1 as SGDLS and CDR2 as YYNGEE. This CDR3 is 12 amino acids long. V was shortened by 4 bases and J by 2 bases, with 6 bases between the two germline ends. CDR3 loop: CASSFGNYGYTF. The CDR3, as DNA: TGTGCCAGCAGCTTCGGGAACTATGGCTACACCTTC. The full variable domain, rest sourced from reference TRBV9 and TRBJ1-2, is DSGVTQTPKHLITATGQRVTLRCSPRSGDLSVYWYQQSLDQGLQFLIQYYNGEERAKGNILERFSAQQFPDLHSELNLSSLELGDSALYFCASSFGNYGYTFGSGTRLTVV.

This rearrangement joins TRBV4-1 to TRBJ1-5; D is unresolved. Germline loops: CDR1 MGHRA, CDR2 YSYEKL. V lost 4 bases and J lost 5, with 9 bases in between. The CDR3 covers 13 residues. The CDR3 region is CASSPFADQPQHF. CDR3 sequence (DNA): TGCGCCAGCAGCCCGTTCGCCGATCAGCCCCAGCATTTT.